The text below deals with one T cell receptor beta chain. This sample was taken from a study of blood T cell repertoires in COVID-19. In the study overall: Sites across the United States, Italy and Spain contributed samples from acute and convalescent COVID-19. PBMCs, B-cell-depleted T cells, or T cells provided the cDNA or gDNA that made up the material.

The study drew participants aged roughly 18 to 95 years from around 24 US areas. Participants reported their clinical history, and cohort assignment relied on those reports. TCRdb keeps only in-frame clones here, not all; method: immunoSEQ multiplex PCR. The sample has about 160,000 clones; about nine tenths are singletons. Germline loops: CDR1 DFQATT, CDR2 SNEGSKA (reference sequence). Trimming cost V 4 bases and J 8 bases; bases outside gene matches: 12. This CDR3 contains 15 residues. Input material: PBMCs or T cells enriched from blood (not recorded which). The clonotype comes from a woman aged 35 to 49 who had been exposed to COVID-19. The chain carries TRBV20-1 and TRBJ1-4; 8 nucleotides line up with TRBD1. For the CDR3, the DNA is TGCAGTGCTATTGACAGGGGCACAAAGGCCGAAAAACTGTTTTTT. Residues: CSAIDRGTKAEKLFF.